Shown below are 13 T cell receptor beta chains from a single sample sequenced in a study of blood T cell repertoires in COVID-19. The data were produced by immunoSEQ multiplex PCR, yet TCRdb's version contains in-frame clones alone and is incomplete. The repertoire holds 200,000 to 250,000 clones, approximately 83% seen once, with about 8% in the top ten. Sequenced: peripheral blood. The source of these receptors is a woman in her 50s with acute or convalescent COVID-19.

This clone qualifies as medium-sized. V usage is TRBV10-3 and J usage is TRBJ1-2, with D possibly being TRBD1 (5 bases). In germline, CDR1 is ENHRY, CDR2 SYGVKD. Trimming stripped 6 bases from V and 2 bases from J, with 7 bases between. This CDR3 comprises 12 residues. CDR3 coding DNA: TGTGCCATCAGGACAGAAAACTATGGCTACACCTTC. It encodes CAIRTENYGYTF.

J is TRBJ1-6 and V is TRBV11-2; 7 bases line up with TRBD1. The CDR3 contains 15 residues. Per the germline V gene, CDR1 is SGHAT and CDR2 is FQNNGV. Trimming at V came to 2 bases and at J to 9 bases, leaving 7 bases not matched to a gene. This chain's CDR3 is CASSLYRGLASPLHF. The CDR3 bases are TGTGCCAGCAGCTTATATAGGGGGCTGGCTTCACCCCTCCACTTT. Full variable domain (missing parts from reference TRBV11-2 and TRBJ1-6): EAGVAQSPRYKIIEKRQSVAFWCNPISGHATLYWYQQILGQGPKLLIQFQNNGVVDDSQLPKDRFSAERLKGVDSTLKIQPAKLEDSAVYLCASSLYRGLASPLHFGNGTRLTVT.

The J gene is TRBJ1-5, the V gene TRBV19; a possible D gene is TRBD1 (5 bases). Germline V gene sequence: CDR1 LNHDA, CDR2 SQIVND (reference sequence). With 7 bases removed from V and 0 bases from J, the gap between germline ends came to 10 bases. The CDR3 is 14 amino acids. Here the CDR3 reads CASTDSLSNQPQHF. For the CDR3, the DNA is TGTGCCAGTACCGACAGCCTTAGCAATCAGCCCCAGCATTTT.

The V call is TRBV4-1, the J call TRBJ2-2; TRBD2 matches at 7 bases. Unmatched junction bases numbered 2, after V lost 0 bases and J lost 4 bases. In germline, CDR1 is MGHRA, CDR2 YSYEKL. The CDR3 is 15 residues long. The CDR3 protein is CASSQETGGTGELFF. DNA for the CDR3: TGCGCCAGCAGCCAAGAGACGGGAGGCACCGGGGAGCTGTTTTTT.

This sequence joins TRBV25-1 and TRBJ2-5; 12 nucleotides align to TRBD2. Trimming removed 2 bases from V and 6 bases from J; junction bases left unmatched: 10. The CDR3 has 17 amino acids. Germline CDR1 MGHDK, CDR2 SYGVNS. The CDR3 DNA follows: TGTGCCAGCAGTGAAAAAGGTTTACTAGCGGGGGGTAAGACCCAGTACTTC. The encoded protein is CASSEKGLLAGGKTQYF. Full variable domain (outside the CDR3, taken from reference TRBV25-1 and TRBJ2-5): EADIYQTPRYLVIGTGKKITLECSQTMGHDKMYWYQQDPGMELHLIHYSYGVNSTEKGDLSSESTVSRIRTEHFPLTLESARPSHTSQYLCASSEKGLLAGGKTQYFGPGTRLLVL.

This clone has just a few counts. The CDR3 spells CASSESSGRGTGELFF. CDR3 nucleotides: TGCGCCAGCAGCGAGTCGTCAGGTCGGGGTACCGGGGAGCTGTTTTTT. V gene TRBV5-1 combines with J gene TRBJ2-2; D may be TRBD2 (5 bases). Germline assignment: CDR1 SGHRS and CDR2 YFSETQ. The V gene lost 4 bases and the J gene lost 5 bases, with 18 bases spanning the gap. The CDR3 has 16 residues.

This clone was detected only a few times. The chain uses TRBV28 and TRBJ1-1; D ambiguous. There are 12 residues in the CDR3. V was trimmed by 7 bases and J by 0 bases, leaving 6 bases between them. Germline V gene sequence: CDR1 MDHEN, CDR2 SYDVKM. For the CDR3, the DNA is TGTGCCAGCAAAAACATGAACACTGAAGCTTTCTTT. This translates into CASKNMNTEAFF.

The chain recombines TRBV6-2 or TRBV6-3 with TRBJ2-5; D not resolved. Trimming shortened V by 6 bases and J by 1 base, and 12 bases separated the two germline ends. CDR1 and CDR2 from the germline V gene are MNHEY and SVGEGT. The CDR3 loop spans 14 amino acids. The CDR3 is CASSRDAAQETQYF. In nucleotides, the CDR3 is TGTGCCAGCAGCCGAGACGCGGCCCAAGAGACCCAGTACTTC.

The table lists this clone with a few counts. The V call is TRBV30, the J call TRBJ1-6; no firm D call. Trimming shortened V by 2 bases and J by 2 bases, and 7 bases separated the two germline ends. The CDR3 is made up of 14 amino acids. Germline lookup yields CDR1 GTSNPN and CDR2 SVGIG (reference sequence). This chain's CDR3 is CAWSLGPYNSPLHF. The CDR3 DNA reads TGTGCCTGGAGTCTGGGCCCCTATAATTCACCCCTCCACTTT.

V is TRBV7-9 and J is TRBJ2-3, with a possible D match to TRBD2 (6 bases). This CDR3 has 16 residues. Deletions cut 0 bases from V and 9 bases from J, with 19 bases between. CDR1 and CDR2 from the germline V gene are SEHNR and FQNEAQ (reference sequence). Written as DNA, the CDR3 is TGTGCCAGCAGCTTAGCTGGGGGGACCCCCGATGGGACGCAGTATTTT. Protein: CASSLAGGTPDGTQYF. The full variable domain, its missing parts supplied by reference TRBV7-9 and TRBJ2-3, is DTGVSQNPRHKITKRGQNVTFRCDPISEHNRLYWYRQTLGQGPEFLTYFQNEAQLEKSRLLSDRFSAERPKGSFSTLEIQRTEQGDSAMYLCASSLAGGTPDGTQYFGPGTRLTVL.

J is TRBJ1-5 and V is TRBV6-6; 7 bases fit TRBD1. Germline assignment: CDR1 MNHNY and CDR2 SVGAGI (reference sequence). The CDR3 has 17 residues. Trimming cost V 6 bases and J 2 bases; bases outside gene matches: 13. The CDR3 is CASSRDRAPMGNQPQHF. In nucleotides, the CDR3 is TGTGCCAGCAGCCGAGACAGGGCTCCTATGGGCAATCAGCCCCAGCATTTT.

The rearrangement joins TRBV7-9 to TRBJ2-7; 8 nucleotides align to TRBD2. The CDR3 runs 15 residues. The germline gives CDR1 SEHNR, CDR2 FQNEAQ (reference sequence). V shed 1 base and J 2 bases; nucleotides not matched to a gene: 4. The CDR3 nucleotides are TGTGCCAGCAGCTTAGGACGGGGGGGAGCCTACGAGCAGTACTTC. Amino acids: CASSLGRGGAYEQYF. The variable domain in full, completed from reference TRBV7-9 and TRBJ2-7, reads DTGVSQNPRHKITKRGQNVTFRCDPISEHNRLYWYRQTLGQGPEFLTYFQNEAQLEKSRLLSDRFSAERPKGSFSTLEIQRTEQGDSAMYLCASSLGRGGAYEQYFGPGTRLTVT.

The chain carries TRBV2 and TRBJ2-5; tentatively, D is TRBD2 (6 bases). The CDR3 totals 12 residues. V was cut by 6 bases and J by 5 bases, with 10 bases left in between. In germline, CDR1 is SNHLY, CDR2 FYNNEI. The CDR3 here is CASSGGLETQYF. Here the CDR3 DNA reads TGTGCCAGCAGCGGGGGTCTTGAGACCCAGTACTTC.